The 32 T cell receptor beta chains reported below all come from one sample, sequenced in a study of T cells in Graves' hyperthyroidism and ophthalmopathy. Amplified TCR beta CDR3 regions came from RNA transcripts. Researchers ran a first-round RT-PCR on the TCR CDR3 using the HTBI primer set. TCRdb redid the calling of the multiplex PCR reads with MiXCR, one entry per CDR3 protein. In the table there are over 500,000 distinct CDR3 sequences, more than 15% of which are singletons. Specimen: blood. These receptors came from a woman aged 18-29 years with Graves' ophthalmopathy.

The chain employs TRBV5-5 and TRBJ2-7; D ambiguous. V was shortened by 4 bases and J by 3 bases, with 14 bases between the two germline ends. Looked up from germline, CDR1 is SGHKS and CDR2 is YYEKEE (reference sequence). CDR3 length: 14 amino acids. CDR3 region: CASSDPPAGYEQYF. The CDR3 nucleotides are TGTGCCAGCAGCGACCCCCCCGCCGGCTACGAGCAGTACTTC.

The CDR3 DNA follows: TGTGCCAGCAGCCAAGGCGGACAGGGCGAATTCGGGGAGCTGTTTTTT. Residues: CASSQGGQGEFGELFF. The chain joins TRBV3-1 to TRBJ2-2; TRBD1 agrees at 8 bases. The CDR3 has 16 residues. Per the germline V gene, CDR1 is LGHDT and CDR2 is YNNKEL (reference sequence). The J segment lost 7 bases and the V segment lost 1 base, leaving 8 bases of the junction unmatched.

This clonotype appeared many times. J is TRBJ2-4 and V is TRBV3-1, with TRBD2 as a possible D gene (6 bases). Germline CDR1 reads LGHDT; CDR2 reads YNNKEL (reference sequence). Trimming left V 4 bases short and J 9 bases short, with 22 bases between. This CDR3 has 16 residues. Written as DNA, the CDR3 is TGTGCCAGCAGCCCCCTTACAACTTTGCGGGGAGGCATTCAGTACTTC. Its translation is CASSPLTTLRGGIQYF.

This clonotype was seen only a few times. V usage is TRBV14 and J usage is TRBJ1-1, with D possibly matching TRBD1 (5 bases). This CDR3 has 15 residues. V lost 4 bases to trimming and J lost 1 base, with 13 bases between them. CDR1 and CDR2 from the germline V gene are SGHDN and FVKESK. CDR3 region: CASSRLGTANTEAFF. DNA for the CDR3: TGTGCCAGCAGCCGACTGGGGACGGCGAACACTGAAGCTTTCTTT. Full variable domain (remainder filled in from reference TRBV14 and TRBJ1-1): EAGVTQFPSHSVIEKGQTVTLRCDPISGHDNLYWYRRVMGKEIKFLLHFVKESKQDESGMPNNRFLAERTGGTYSTLKVQPAELEDSGVYFCASSRLGTANTEAFFGQGTRLTVV.

There are a few counts of this clonotype. The chain links TRBV9 to TRBJ2-1; 7 positions agree with TRBD1. This CDR3 region has 14 residues. V dropped 4 bases and J dropped 9; count of bases not matched to a gene: 10. Germline V gives CDR1 SGDLS, CDR2 YYNGEE. Written as DNA, the CDR3 is TGTGCCAGCAGCAAACACAGGGGTCGGGGTGAGCAGTTCTTC. This encodes CASSKHRGRGEQFF.

This clonotype was counted many times. The chain employs TRBV6-1 and TRBJ1-5, with unresolved D. This CDR3 is 13 amino acids long. Trimming removed 6 bases at V and 3 bases at J, with 9 bases between. The germline CDR1 and CDR2 sequences are MNHNS and SASEGT. The CDR3 reads CASRVRYNQPQHF. CDR3 DNA sequence: TGTGCCAGCAGGGTCCGTTACAATCAGCCCCAGCATTTT.

This sequence joins TRBV25-1 and TRBJ2-6; D is possibly TRBD2 (6 bases). Trimming left V 4 bases short and J 2 bases short, with 9 bases between. This CDR3 spans 15 amino acids. Germline CDR1 MGHDK, CDR2 SYGVNS. The CDR3 spells CASSGAGTGANVLTF. The CDR3, as DNA: TGTGCCAGCAGTGGAGCGGGTACTGGGGCCAACGTCCTGACTTTC.

Only a few counts were recorded for this clonotype. V gene TRBV6-5 combines with J gene TRBJ1-2, with D maybe TRBD1 (5 bases). V dropped 2 bases and J dropped 1 base, with 17 bases sitting between them. The germline CDR1 and CDR2 sequences are MNHEY and SVGAGI. This CDR3 contains 17 residues. The DNA of the CDR3 is TGTGCCAGCAGTTACGCGGGGCCGGATGACAATAACTATGGCTACACCTTC. It codes for CASSYAGPDDNNYGYTF.

This clonotype has just a few counts. The rearrangement joins TRBV20-1 to TRBJ1-2; D ambiguous. The V gene's germline CDR1 is DFQATT and CDR2 SNEGSKA (reference sequence). The CDR3 loop spans 14 amino acids. V dropped 4 bases and J dropped 5 bases, with 17 bases sitting between them. In nucleotides, the CDR3 is TGCAGTGCTAACCTCGAGGGTCGTGAATATGGCTACACCTTC. It yields the protein CSANLEGREYGYTF.

This chain joins TRBV9 and TRBJ1-5; 9 bases align to TRBD1. Trimming at V came to 2 bases and at J to 4 bases, leaving 4 bases not matched to a gene. Germline V gene data show CDR1 as SGDLS and CDR2 as YYNGEE. The CDR3 is 15 amino acids. The CDR3 DNA reads as TGTGCCAGCAGCGTGGGACAGGGTGAGAATCAGCCCCAGCATTTT. Amino acids: CASSVGQGENQPQHF.

There are a few counts of this clonotype. This sequence joins TRBV7-9 and TRBJ2-7, with a tentative D call TRBD2 (5 bases). The CDR3 is made up of 15 amino acids. V was trimmed by 2 bases and J by 0 bases, leaving 11 bases between them. The germline CDR1 and CDR2 sequences are SEHNR and FQNEAQ (reference sequence). The CDR3 protein is CASSLNRGPSYEQYF. The CDR3, as DNA: TGTGCCAGCAGCTTAAACCGAGGGCCCTCCTACGAGCAGTACTTC. Combining the CDR3 with reference TRBV7-9 and TRBJ2-7 gives the whole variable domain DTGVSQNPRHKITKRGQNVTFRCDPISEHNRLYWYRQTLGQGPEFLTYFQNEAQLEKSRLLSDRFSAERPKGSFSTLEIQRTEQGDSAMYLCASSLNRGPSYEQYFGPGTRLTVT.

This clonotype was seen many times. The chain is built from TRBV12-3 or TRBV12-4 and TRBJ1-1, with unresolved D. With 6 bases removed from V and 3 bases from J, the gap between germline ends came to 8 bases. The CDR3 has 12 amino acids. The CDR3 DNA reads TGTGCCAGCAGGGAACAGTACACTGAAGCTTTCTTT. It specifies CASREQYTEAFF.

This clonotype was detected ten times or more. This chain joins TRBV10-3 and TRBJ2-6; D not certain. This CDR3 contains 16 residues. Trimming took off 0 bases at V and 0 bases at J, with 6 bases between the two ends. CDR1 and CDR2 (germline): ENHRY, SYGVKD. This CDR3 reads CAISESSVSGANVLTF. The CDR3 nucleotides read TGTGCCATCAGTGAGTCGTCCGTCTCTGGGGCCAACGTCCTGACTTTC.

The chain employs TRBV11-2 and TRBJ1-5, with D unresolved. The CDR3 spans 13 residues. V lost 0 bases to trimming and J lost 6 bases, with 6 bases between them. Germline values: CDR1 SGHAT, CDR2 FQNNGV. This CDR3 is CASSLDFSQPQHF. DNA for the CDR3: TGTGCCAGCAGCTTAGATTTCAGTCAGCCCCAGCATTTT. Using reference TRBV11-2 and TRBJ1-5 for the parts outside the CDR3, the full variable domain is EAGVAQSPRYKIIEKRQSVAFWCNPISGHATLYWYQQILGQGPKLLIQFQNNGVVDDSQLPKDRFSAERLKGVDSTLKIQPAKLEDSAVYLCASSLDFSQPQHFGDGTRLSIL.

The chain combines TRBV28 with TRBJ2-1, with D hard to call. The germline CDR1 and CDR2 sequences are MDHEN and SYDVKM. The CDR3 has 20 residues. The germline V and J ends were trimmed by 2 bases and 0 bases, with 23 bases remaining between them. Written as DNA, the CDR3 is TGTGCCAGCAGTTTAAGGCCTAGGTCCACAGTACCGAGCTCCTACAATGAGCAGTTCTTC. Protein: CASSLRPRSTVPSSYNEQFF.

J is TRBJ1-5 and V is TRBV27, with D unclear. The CDR3 consists of 13 residues. Germline CDR1 MNHEY, CDR2 SMNVEV (reference sequence). Trimming removed 5 bases from V and 6 bases from J, with 11 bases in between. CDR3 DNA: TGTGCCAGCAGTCCCCGGGGTTTTCAGCCCCAGCATTTT. Protein sequence: CASSPRGFQPQHF.

This clonotype occurred many times. The chain carries TRBV12-3 or TRBV12-4 and TRBJ2-7; D is uncertain. V was pared by 2 bases and J by 5 bases, with 7 bases between. This CDR3 spans 12 amino acids. The CDR3 protein is CASSLRVDEQYF. CDR3 DNA sequence: TGTGCCAGCAGTTTAAGGGTAGACGAGCAGTACTTC.

This clonotype was observed many times. J is TRBJ2-3 and V is TRBV20-1, with D maybe TRBD1 (5 bases). This CDR3 has 17 residues. Trimming cost V 0 bases and J 5 bases, with 21 bases left between them. Germline assignment: CDR1 DFQATT and CDR2 SNEGSKA (reference sequence). CDR3 loop: CSARDPFSGPRGDTQYF. The CDR3 nucleotides read TGCAGTGCTAGAGACCCCTTCTCCGGGCCTAGGGGAGATACGCAGTATTTT.

This clonotype was observed a few times. J is TRBJ1-2 and V is TRBV7-2; 7 bases agree with TRBD1. Germline V gives CDR1 SGHTA, CDR2 FQGNSA. Unmatched junction bases numbered 12, after V lost 5 bases and J lost 3 bases. There are 16 residues in the CDR3. The CDR3 here is CASSLQGTEVYYGYTF. The CDR3 DNA reads TGTGCCAGCAGCCTCCAAGGGACAGAGGTATACTATGGCTACACCTTC.

This clonotype was observed at least ten times. The chain recombines TRBV28 with TRBJ1-4; D call uncertain. V dropped 5 bases and J dropped 1 base, with 26 bases sitting between them. The CDR3 length is 20 residues. In germline, CDR1 is MDHEN, CDR2 SYDVKM. The CDR3 DNA sequence: TGTGCCAGCAGTCTCACCGGGAGGGTCCCACGACCTCTAACTAATGAAAAACTGTTTTTT. The encoded protein is CASSLTGRVPRPLTNEKLFF.

The chain recombines TRBV19 with TRBJ2-2; D gene ambiguous. The CDR3 runs to 15 residues. V was cut by 6 bases and J by 4 bases, with 15 bases left in between. Germline CDR1 LNHDA, CDR2 SQIVND (reference sequence). The CDR3 region is CASSDAPWGTGELFF. The CDR3 DNA reads as TGTGCCAGTAGCGACGCACCTTGGGGCACCGGGGAGCTGTTTTTT. Full variable domain (outside the CDR3, taken from reference TRBV19 and TRBJ2-2): DGGITQSPKYLFRKEGQNVTLSCEQNLNHDAMYWYRQDPGQGLRLIYYSQIVNDFQKGDIAEGYSVSREKKESFPLTVTSAQKNPTAFYLCASSDAPWGTGELFFGEGSRLTVL.

At least ten counts were recorded for this clonotype. This rearrangement joins TRBV7-9 to TRBJ1-1; 7 bases match TRBD1. This CDR3 spans 15 amino acids. The junction had 9 bases not matched to a gene; V was cut back by 7 bases and J by 1 base. Germline V gene sequence: CDR1 SEHNR, CDR2 FQNEAQ (reference sequence). For the CDR3, the DNA is TGTGCCAGCAACAATTTAAACAGGGGGAACACTGAAGCTTTCTTT. It encodes CASNNLNRGNTEAFF.

This clonotype was seen many times. The chain recombines TRBV20-1 with TRBJ2-1; no clear D. Germline CDR1 DFQATT, CDR2 SNEGSKA (reference sequence). The CDR3 length is 16 residues. The V end lost 1 base, the J end lost 4 bases, and 17 bases lay between the germline ends. In DNA form, the CDR3 reads TGCAGTGCTAGAGGACGCGAGGCCCTCGGTTACAATGAGCAGTTCTTC. Translated: CSARGREALGYNEQFF.

This clonotype was counted at least ten times. V gene TRBV7-9 combines with J gene TRBJ2-5; D perhaps matches TRBD2 (5 bases). The CDR3 sequence is 16 residues long. In germline, CDR1 is SEHNR, CDR2 FQNEAQ (reference sequence). The ends were cut back, 3 bases at V and 4 bases at J, with 18 bases in the middle. CDR3: CASSLREGIVGETQYF. DNA of the CDR3: TGTGCCAGCAGCTTGAGGGAAGGTATTGTTGGAGAGACCCAGTACTTC.

The chain has TRBV19 and TRBJ1-6, with a weak D call TRBD1 (5 bases). The ends were cut back, 4 bases at V and 11 bases at J, with 12 bases in the middle. Germline CDR1 reads LNHDA; CDR2 reads SQIVND (reference sequence). The CDR3 loop spans 13 amino acids. CDR3: CASSTRTGAPLHF. DNA of the CDR3: TGTGCCAGTAGTACCAGGACGGGGGCACCCCTCCACTTT.

The gene calls are TRBV11-1 and TRBJ1-1; 7 positions match TRBD1. The germline V gene encodes CDR1 SGHAT and CDR2 FQDESV (reference sequence). The junction had 6 bases not matched to a gene; V was cut back by 2 bases and J by 3 bases. The CDR3 sequence is 15 residues long. CDR3 sequence: CASSLTQGGYTEAFF. The CDR3, as DNA: TGTGCCAGCAGCTTAACTCAGGGGGGGTACACTGAAGCTTTCTTT.

The chain couples TRBV20-1 to TRBJ2-1; 7 bases line up with TRBD1. The germline gives CDR1 DFQATT, CDR2 SNEGSKA (reference sequence). CDR3 length: 14 residues. The V segment lost 2 bases and the J segment 3 bases; nucleotides outside the gene matches: 4. The DNA of the CDR3 is TGCAGTGCTAGACACAGGGGCGACTACAATGAGCAGTTCTTC. Translated: CSARHRGDYNEQFF.

In the case of this clonotype: Its ends do not fully match the called genes, so a read error is possible. The chain recombines TRBV29-1 with TRBJ2-7; the D gene is possibly TRBD2 (5 bases). CDR3 length equals 12 residues. CDR1 is SQVTM and CDR2 is ANQGSEA in the germline V gene. CDR3 sequence (DNA): TGCAGCGTTGAAGAGGTGGGGAGCGAGCAGTGCTTC. This translates into CSVEEVGSEQCF.

This clonotype was found many times. J is TRBJ2-1 and V is TRBV11-3; D gene ambiguous. Between the trimmed V and J ends, which lost 0 bases and 4 bases, there was a span of 13 bases. From germline, CDR1 is SGHNT and CDR2 YENEEA. The CDR3 has 16 amino acids. The CDR3 sequence: CASSLDVRPGYNEQFF. In nucleotides, the CDR3 is TGTGCCAGCAGCTTAGATGTCAGGCCAGGATACAATGAGCAGTTCTTC. Combining the CDR3 with reference TRBV11-3 and TRBJ2-1 gives the whole variable domain EAGVVQSPRYKIIEKKQPVAFWCNPISGHNTLYWYLQNLGQGPELLIRYENEEAVDDSQLPKDRFSAERLKGVDSTLKIQPAELGDSAVYLCASSLDVRPGYNEQFFGPGTRLTVL.

This clonotype was found many times. The rearrangement uses TRBV7-6 and TRBJ1-1; D remains ambiguous. Germline loops: CDR1 SGHVS, CDR2 FNYEAQ. V dropped 2 bases and J dropped 0 bases, with 13 bases sitting between them. CDR3 length equals 16 residues. This chain's CDR3 is CASSLTWESMNTEAFF. The DNA of the CDR3 is TGTGCCAGCAGCTTAACTTGGGAGTCAATGAACACTGAAGCTTTCTTT.

This clonotype has ten or more counts. This sequence joins TRBV6-2 or TRBV6-3 and TRBJ1-1; perhaps TRBD1 as D (5 bases). This CDR3 is built from 15 residues. Per germline, CDR1 MNHEY and CDR2 SVGEGT. Trimming took 3 bases from V and 5 from J, leaving 16 bases between them. CDR3 protein: CASSYRPSGGTEAFF. DNA for the CDR3: TGTGCCAGCAGTTATCGCCCTTCGGGGGGAACTGAAGCTTTCTTT.

This chain links TRBV29-1 with TRBJ1-1; the D gene is possibly TRBD1 (5 bases). In germline, CDR1 is SQVTM, CDR2 ANQGSEA. This CDR3 comprises 11 residues. Trimming took off 3 bases at V and 6 bases at J, with 8 bases between the two ends. The CDR3 protein is CSVERGSEAFF. The CDR3 nucleotides are TGCAGCGTTGAGAGGGGCTCTGAAGCTTTCTTT.